This TCR beta chain was retrieved from a study of OX40 agonist ivuxolimab in advanced cancers. Study-wide context: Eligibility admitted prior anti-PD-1, anti-PD-L1 or anti-CTLA-4 therapy; 40% to 50% had some. Study-level results: CD8+ T cells were the subset that, on average, had more expanded clones than CD4+. The authors did not determine the antigen specificity of the expanded peripheral T cells.

With autoimmune disease history or systemic immunosuppression, patients were excluded. The V and J ends lost 5 bases and 13 bases respectively, with 15 bases between them. The CDR3 contains 13 residues. Germline lookup yields CDR1 MNHEY and CDR2 SVGAGI. The assay was immunoSEQ multiplex PCR, and TCRdb's table has in-frame clones only and misses some. The sample shows fewer than 70,000 clones, about 86% of them seen only once. Regarding this clone: Its antigen remains unidentified.

V is TRBV6-5 and J is TRBJ1-6; no clear D gene. The sequences come from CD4+ or CD8+ T cells sorted from blood, collected in a trial of the OX40 agonist ivuxolimab. This receptor was identified in an adult with an advanced solid tumor such as melanoma, head and neck, liver or kidney cancer. CDR3 protein: CASSEELAAPLHF. The DNA of the CDR3 is TGTGCCAGCAGTGAAGAATTGGCCGCGCCCCTCCACTTT.